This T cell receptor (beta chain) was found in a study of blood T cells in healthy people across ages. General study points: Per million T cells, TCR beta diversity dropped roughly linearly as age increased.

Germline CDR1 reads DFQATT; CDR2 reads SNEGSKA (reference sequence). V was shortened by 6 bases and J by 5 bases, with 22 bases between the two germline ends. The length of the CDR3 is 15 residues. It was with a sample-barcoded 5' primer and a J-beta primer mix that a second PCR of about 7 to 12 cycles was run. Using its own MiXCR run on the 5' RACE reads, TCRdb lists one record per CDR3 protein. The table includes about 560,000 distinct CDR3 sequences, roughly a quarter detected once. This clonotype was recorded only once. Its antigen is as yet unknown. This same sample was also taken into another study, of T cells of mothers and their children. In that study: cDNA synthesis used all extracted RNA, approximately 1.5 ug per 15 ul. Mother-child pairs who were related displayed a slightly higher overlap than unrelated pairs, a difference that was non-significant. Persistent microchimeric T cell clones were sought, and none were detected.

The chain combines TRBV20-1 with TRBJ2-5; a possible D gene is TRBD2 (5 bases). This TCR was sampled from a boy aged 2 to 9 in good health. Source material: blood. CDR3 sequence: CSAAPGIPGEETQYF. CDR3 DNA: TGCAGTGCCGCCCCCGGGATCCCCGGCGAGGAGACCCAGTACTTC.